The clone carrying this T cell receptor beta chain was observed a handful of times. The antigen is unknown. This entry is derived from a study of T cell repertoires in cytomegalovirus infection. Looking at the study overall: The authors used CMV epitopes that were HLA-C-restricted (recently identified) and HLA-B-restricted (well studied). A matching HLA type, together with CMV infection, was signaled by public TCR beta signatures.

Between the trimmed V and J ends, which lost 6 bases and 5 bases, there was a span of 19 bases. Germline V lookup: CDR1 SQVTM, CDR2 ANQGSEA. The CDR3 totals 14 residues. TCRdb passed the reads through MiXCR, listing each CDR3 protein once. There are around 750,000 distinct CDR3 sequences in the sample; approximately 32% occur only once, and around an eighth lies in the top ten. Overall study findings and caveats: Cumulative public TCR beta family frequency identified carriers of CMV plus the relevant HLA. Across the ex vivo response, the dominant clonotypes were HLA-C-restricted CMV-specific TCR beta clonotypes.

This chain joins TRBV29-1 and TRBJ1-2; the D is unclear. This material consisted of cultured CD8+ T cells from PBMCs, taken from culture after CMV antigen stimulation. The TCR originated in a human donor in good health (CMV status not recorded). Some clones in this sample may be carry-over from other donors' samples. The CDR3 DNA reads TGCAGCGTCGAGGTGGGATCCCGTTGGTATGGCTACACCTTC. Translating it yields CSVEVGSRWYGYTF.